This TCR beta chain is from a study of vaccination and CD4 T cells after COVID-19 (dated by TCRdb to the early 2020s). Study-level background: Convalescent patients had a positive SARS-CoV-2 result on nasal swab PCR, and of these patients, several had mild disease and one had severe disease. The spike-specific CD4+ TCR repertoire was compared before and after mRNA vaccination in under 11 COVID-19 convalescent patients and a handful of infection-naive healthy vaccine recipients. Post-COVID blood samples were collected from convalescent patients a median of approximately 100 days after diagnosis, with a range of about 30 to 161 days. As controls, cultures received a CEFX viral epitope pool (the positive control), an HIV-1 Nef peptide pool (the negative control), or no peptide at all. Participants got two doses of the Pfizer-BioNTech BNT162b2 vaccine (n=8) or two doses of the Moderna mRNA-1273 vaccine (n=2). Post-vaccine blood samples were obtained a median of approximately 74 days after the second vaccine dose, with a range of about 12 to 241 days. Overlapping spike peptide pools from SARS-CoV-2 and from the common cold coronaviruses HCoV-NL63, HCoV-OC43 and HCoV-229E were used as culture stimuli. In the convalescent cohort there were six males and four females, among whom were two Hispanic individuals, seven Caucasians, two Asians and one multiracial person.

There are 15 amino acids in the CDR3, from cysteine to phenylalanine inclusive. This entry keeps only the CDR3 DNA: 45 bases, framed from base 1. Trimming removed 8 bases from V and 5 bases from J, leaving 19 bases between the germline ends. The germline V gene supplies CDR1 WSHSY and CDR2 SAAADI. Worth noting for this clonotype: The target of this receptor is not known. The sample holds no much larger clone one base away, and base qualities are not on file.

The method was PCR. TCR sequencing of DNA from cultured CD4+ T cells used the Oncomine TCR Beta short-read assay at the Johns Hopkins FTIC core. The QIAamp micro DNA kit was used to extract genomic DNA from the cultured CD4+ T cells. Oncomine TCR Beta libraries from cultured CD4+ T cells were pooled with unique dual indexes and sequenced on an Illumina iSeq 100. The authors' analysis ran thus. Non-productive sequences were removed, and CDR3s not starting with C, not ending with F or W, or shorter than 7 amino acids were discarded. The MANAFEST web application was used to identify antigen-specific clonotypes by comparing peptide-stimulated wells against reference wells and other culture wells. To be called positive, a clone needed an FDR below 0.05, an odds ratio above 5, and a productive frequency above 0.1% in at least two of three replicate wells. A clonotype was classed as cross-reactive if the clonotype showed significant expansion both in SARS-CoV-2 spike wells and in at least one common cold coronavirus spike condition. Similarity between CDR3 sequences was evaluated in R version 3.6.1 using Levenshtein distances (stringdist) and unrooted phylogenetic trees (ape). In TCRdb, the public reads were trimmed at Q25 with fastp and aligned with MiXCR, with productive beta chains retained. Each CDR3 protein appears once, grouped with its most common genes and DNA. For this entry, the V and J calls and clone size follow TCRdb and not the study's own pipeline. The sample table shows more than 10,000 distinct CDR3 sequences, and around half are seen once. Clones ranked in the top ten supply approximately 12% of the sample.

Overall study results and their limits: Of the vaccine-specific clones in convalescent patients, 304 of 307, or nearly all, reacted only to SARS-CoV-2 spike and did not cross-react with common cold coronaviruses. The study included relatively few convalescent patients and did not analyze early timepoints after natural infection. The median number of SARS-CoV-2-reactive clonotypes rose from roughly 20 after infection to 38 after vaccination, but the change was not significant. In convalescent patients, a median about 86% of post-vaccine SARS-CoV-2-reactive clones were detected only after vaccination, suggesting vaccine-specific priming.

The sample's treatment or condition, from its label and the paper: roughly ten-day PBMC culture with coronavirus spike peptide pools or control peptides (ViraFEST assay). The study used the ViraFEST assay, which expanded antigen-specific T cells with peptide pools and then identified expanded clonotypes by TCR sequencing. The positive SARS-CoV-2 PCR tests of the convalescent patients were dated from March to December 2020, before the Alpha, Beta and Delta variants emerged in the United States. PBMCs were cultured at a few million per well in IMDM supplemented with approximately 5% human AB serum and roughly 10 IU/ml IL-2, with about 10 ug/ml peptide pools added. On days 3 and 7, half of the culture medium was replaced with fresh IL-2-containing medium. CD4+ T cells were isolated after around 9 days of culture through negative selection using the EasySep CD4+ T cell isolation kit. PBMCs were separated from whole blood using Ficoll-Paque Plus gradient centrifugation and then either used fresh or cryopreserved at -140C. Each culture condition was generally run in triplicate wells.

The rearrangement joined TRBV10-2 to TRBJ2-1; the D gene identity is not certain. The sequence came from a human donor who had recovered from COVID-19. The sequencing input was CD4+ T cells from blood, cultured in vitro. The CDR3 has the sequence CASFPGSYSNNEQFF. Read as DNA, the sequence is TGCGCCAGCTTCCCCGGCTCATACTCTAACAATGAGCAGTTCTTC.